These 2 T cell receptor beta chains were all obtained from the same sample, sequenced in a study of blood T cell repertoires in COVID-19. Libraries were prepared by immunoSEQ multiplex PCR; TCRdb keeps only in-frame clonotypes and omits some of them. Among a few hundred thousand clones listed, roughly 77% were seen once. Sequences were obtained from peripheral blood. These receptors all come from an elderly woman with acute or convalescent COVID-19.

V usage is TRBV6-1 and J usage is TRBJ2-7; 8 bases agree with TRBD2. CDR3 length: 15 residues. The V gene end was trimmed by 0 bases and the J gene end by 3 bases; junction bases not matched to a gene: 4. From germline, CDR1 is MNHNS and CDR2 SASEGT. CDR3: CASSEAPGGVYEQYF. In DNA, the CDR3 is TGTGCCAGCAGTGAAGCGCCCGGGGGGGTCTACGAGCAGTACTTC.

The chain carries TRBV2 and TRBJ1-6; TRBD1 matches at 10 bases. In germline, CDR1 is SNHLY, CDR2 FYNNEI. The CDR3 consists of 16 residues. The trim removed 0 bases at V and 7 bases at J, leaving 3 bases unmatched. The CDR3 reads CASSEAGTGVNSPLHF. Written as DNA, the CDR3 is TGTGCCAGCAGTGAAGCGGGGACAGGGGTCAATTCACCCCTCCACTTT. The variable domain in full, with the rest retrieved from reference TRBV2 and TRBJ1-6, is EPEVTQTPSHQVTQMGQEVILRCVPISNHLYFYWYRQILGQKVEFLVSFYNNEISEKSEIFDDQFSVERPDGSNFTLKIRSTKLEDSAMYFCASSEAGTGVNSPLHFGNGTRLTVT.